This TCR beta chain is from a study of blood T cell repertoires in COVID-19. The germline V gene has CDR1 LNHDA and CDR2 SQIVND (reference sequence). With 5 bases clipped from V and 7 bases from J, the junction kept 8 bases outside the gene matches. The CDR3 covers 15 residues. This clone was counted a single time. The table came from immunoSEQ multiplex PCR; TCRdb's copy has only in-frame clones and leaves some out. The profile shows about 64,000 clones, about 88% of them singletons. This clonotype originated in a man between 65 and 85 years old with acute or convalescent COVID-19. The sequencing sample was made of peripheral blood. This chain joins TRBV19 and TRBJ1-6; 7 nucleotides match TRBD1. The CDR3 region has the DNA TGTGCCAGTAGTCCGGGACAGATTAAGAATTCACCCCTCCACTTT. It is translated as CASSPGQIKNSPLHF.